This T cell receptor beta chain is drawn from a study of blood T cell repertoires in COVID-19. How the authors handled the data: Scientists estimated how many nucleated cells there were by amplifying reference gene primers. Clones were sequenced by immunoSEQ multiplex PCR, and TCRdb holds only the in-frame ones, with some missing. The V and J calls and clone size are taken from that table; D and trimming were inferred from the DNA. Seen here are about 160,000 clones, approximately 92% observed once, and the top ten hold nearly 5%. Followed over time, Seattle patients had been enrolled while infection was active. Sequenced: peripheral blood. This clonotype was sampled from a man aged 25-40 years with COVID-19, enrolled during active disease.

As DNA, the CDR3 is TGTGCCAGCAGCCCGGGACAGGGGCTAGCAGGAAACACCATATATTTT. This translates into CASSPGQGLAGNTIYF. The chain joins TRBV7-9 to TRBJ1-3; 10 bases map to TRBD1. The germline V gene encodes CDR1 SEHNR and CDR2 FQNEAQ (reference sequence). This CDR3 is 16 amino acids long. V dropped 5 bases and J dropped 4; count of bases not matched to a gene: 8.